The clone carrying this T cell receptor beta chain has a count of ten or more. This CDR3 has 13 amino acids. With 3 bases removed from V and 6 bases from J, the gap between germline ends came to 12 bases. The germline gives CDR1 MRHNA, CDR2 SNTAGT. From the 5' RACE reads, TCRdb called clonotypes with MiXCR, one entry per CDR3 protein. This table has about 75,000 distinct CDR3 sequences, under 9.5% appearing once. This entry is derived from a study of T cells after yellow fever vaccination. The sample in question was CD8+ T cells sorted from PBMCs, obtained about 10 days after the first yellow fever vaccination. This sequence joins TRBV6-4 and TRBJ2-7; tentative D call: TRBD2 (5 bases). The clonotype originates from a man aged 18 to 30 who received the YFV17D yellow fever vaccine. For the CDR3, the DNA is TGTGCCAGCAGTGAGGTTGGAGGAGGCGAGCAGTACTTC. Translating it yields CASSEVGGGEQYF.